This T cell receptor beta chain was identified in a study of identifying expanded T cells in peripheral blood. Study findings and constraints: Across healthy donors, higher total template counts meant significantly greater roughly two-week count variance.

CDR1 and CDR2 (germline): MNHNS, SASEGT. The CDR3 length is 12 residues. Notes on this clone: Its antigen is as yet unknown. The junction departs from germline at one end; a sequencing error may be responsible.

Libraries were prepared by immunoSEQ multiplex PCR; TCRdb keeps only in-frame clonotypes and omits some of them. This table has under 120,000 clones, roughly 89% appearing once. During the collection period, no donor immune events like infections were recorded. The gene calls are TRBV6-1 and TRBJ1-5; D ambiguous. The sequencing sample was made of blood. The receptor was derived from a person aged 18-69 years in good health. In nucleotides, the CDR3 is TGTGCCAGCAGAGAAGTAAATCAGCCCCAGCATTTT. Its translation is CASREVNQPQHF.